This T cell receptor (beta chain) was obtained from a study of beta chain features in type 1 diabetes. The study reverse transcribed the entire isolated RNA, so it sequenced expressed TCRB transcripts. Profiling relied on immunoSEQ multiplex PCR, and the TCRdb table lists in-frame clones only, not all of them. This table holds a few hundred thousand clones, around 16% found once. About this clone itself: Its antigen is unidentified.

Regarding the study as a whole: All four CD4+ subsets of Type 1 diabetes patients contained TCRB CDR3s that were moderately but significantly shorter.

Material: naive CD4+ T cells from blood. This sequence was found in a young man with type 1 diabetes.

This CDR3 reads CASSQSRGFSNQPQHF. The DNA of the CDR3 is TGCGCCAGCAGTCAATCTCGGGGTTTTAGCAATCAGCCCCAGCATTTT. The V and J genes are TRBV23-1 and TRBJ1-5, with D unresolved. TRBV23-1 is assigned to the ORF class and has an uncertain function. The CDR3 is made up of 16 amino acids. Trimming removed 0 bases at V and 0 bases at J, with 9 bases between.